The 20 T cell receptor beta chains in this list originate from one sample, sequenced in a study of cytomegalovirus exposure and HLA in healthy donors. The assay was immunoSEQ multiplex PCR, and TCRdb's table has in-frame clones only and misses some. The sample lists over 110,000 clones, approximately 87% occurring once. The specimen was PBMCs. These TCRs come from a man aged 18-30 years in good health and CMV-seronegative.

This clone has just one count. The chain is built from TRBV5-8 and TRBJ2-7, with D hard to call. The CDR3 is 13 residues long. The germline CDR1 and CDR2 sequences are SGHTS and YDEGEE. With 4 bases removed from V and 1 base from J, the gap between germline ends came to 9 bases. CDR3: CASSVTDSYEQYF. CDR3 nucleotide sequence: TGTGCCAGCAGCGTTACAGATTCCTACGAGCAGTACTTC.

J is TRBJ2-5 and V is TRBV7-9; 10 bases are shared with TRBD1. The CDR3 is made up of 14 amino acids. Trimming took 5 bases from V and 3 from J; bases not matched to a gene: 3. Germline V gene data show CDR1 as SEHNR and CDR2 as FQNEAQ (reference sequence). The CDR3 region is CASSPGTGEETQYF. Here the CDR3 DNA reads TGTGCCAGCAGCCCGGGGACAGGGGAAGAGACCCAGTACTTC.

The rearrangement joins TRBV28 to TRBJ2-7; 8 bases fit TRBD2. The CDR3 has 16 amino acids. CDR1 MDHEN and CDR2 SYDVKM come from the germline V gene. After removal of 4 bases from V and 1 base from J, the junction contained 9 bases not matched to a gene. The CDR3 DNA reads as TGTGCCAGCAGTTCTTCCAGCGGGGGCCTTTCCTACGAGCAGTACTTC. This encodes CASSSSSGGLSYEQYF.

This chain connects TRBV10-3 to TRBJ2-7; D is ambiguous. V lost 10 bases to trimming and J lost 0 bases, with 13 bases between them. The V gene's germline CDR1 is ENHRY and CDR2 SYGVKD. This CDR3 has 13 residues. DNA of the CDR3: TGTGCCACCGCGACGGAGAGCTCCTACGAGCAGTACTTC. Translating it yields CATATESSYEQYF.

A few counts support this clone. The CDR3 DNA reads as TGTGCCAGCAGCCACTCGGGGGCCTACGAGCAGTACTTC. Translated, it gives CASSHSGAYEQYF. V is TRBV11-3 and J is TRBJ2-7; possibly TRBD2 for D (6 bases). V was cut by 5 bases and J by 2 bases, with 10 bases left in between. In germline, CDR1 is SGHNT, CDR2 YENEEA. CDR3 length equals 13 residues.

V is TRBV28 and J is TRBJ2-7; maybe TRBD2 (5 bases). The CDR3 is made up of 16 amino acids. Germline V gene lookup returns CDR1 MDHEN and CDR2 SYDVKM. Trimming removed 6 bases from V and 6 bases from J, with 24 bases in between. CDR3 amino acids: CASSPSPFAGVREQYF. CDR3 sequence (DNA): TGTGCCAGCAGCCCCAGTCCCTTTGCGGGCGTACGCGAGCAGTACTTC.

The chain uses TRBV7-9 and TRBJ2-1; 9 bases map to TRBD1. CDR1 is SEHNR, CDR2 FQNEAQ, per germline (reference sequence). Trimming removed 5 bases from V and 5 bases from J; junction bases left unmatched: 4. CDR3 length equals 14 residues. The CDR3 DNA sequence: TGTGCCAGCAGCCAGGACAGGGGCAACAATGAGCAGTTCTTC. Protein sequence: CASSQDRGNNEQFF. The full variable domain, completed using reference TRBV7-9 and TRBJ2-1, is DTGVSQNPRHKITKRGQNVTFRCDPISEHNRLYWYRQTLGQGPEFLTYFQNEAQLEKSRLLSDRFSAERPKGSFSTLEIQRTEQGDSAMYLCASSQDRGNNEQFFGPGTRLTVL.

J is TRBJ1-2 and V is TRBV2, with 10 bases that match TRBD1. The CDR3 totals 15 residues. Trimming removed 5 bases from V and 4 bases from J; junction bases left unmatched: 7. Germline loops: CDR1 SNHLY, CDR2 FYNNEI. The CDR3 DNA sequence: TGTGCCAGCAGTCTCGACAGGGGGCGAGTCTATGGCTACACCTTC. Translation: CASSLDRGRVYGYTF.

The chain combines TRBV7-8 with TRBJ1-5, with 7 bases aligning to TRBD1. The CDR3 has 15 residues. CDR1 is SGHVS, CDR2 FQNEAQ, per germline. V trimming: 5 bases; J trimming: 7 bases; junction bases outside the gene matches: 11. The CDR3 nucleotides are TGTGCCAGCAGCCCTCAGGGGGTTGACGGACAGCCCCAGCATTTT. This sequence encodes CASSPQGVDGQPQHF. The variable domain in full, completed from reference TRBV7-8 and TRBJ1-5, reads GAGVSQSPRYKVAKRGQDVALRCDPISGHVSLFWYQQALGQGPEFLTYFQNEAQLDKSGLPSDRFFAERPEGSVSTLKIQRTQQEDSAVYLCASSPQGVDGQPQHFGDGTRLSIL.

The rearrangement uses TRBV6-5 and TRBJ1-2, with TRBD1 identical over 7 bases. Germline V gene sequence: CDR1 MNHEY, CDR2 SVGAGI. The ends lost 2 bases at V and 0 bases at J; junction bases unmatched: 3. This CDR3 comprises 15 residues. This chain's CDR3 is CASSYLDRANYGYTF. The CDR3 DNA is TGTGCCAGCAGTTACCTCGACAGGGCTAACTATGGCTACACCTTC.

The chain employs TRBV27 and TRBJ1-5; D possibly corresponds to TRBD1 (5 bases). Germline V gives CDR1 MNHEY, CDR2 SMNVEV (reference sequence). Trimming pared 8 bases from V and 1 base from J, leaving 12 bases between. The CDR3 is 14 residues long. The CDR3 here is CASGRVRSNQPQHF. CDR3 coding DNA: TGTGCCAGCGGCAGGGTAAGAAGCAATCAGCCCCAGCATTTT.

V gene TRBV15 combines with J gene TRBJ1-3; 7 nucleotides match TRBD1. Germline V lookup: CDR1 LNHNV, CDR2 YYDKDF (reference sequence). The CDR3 has 16 amino acids. Trimming took 0 bases from V and 4 from J; bases not matched to a gene: 6. The CDR3 DNA follows: TGTGCCACCAGCAGAGATCCAGGGGGTGAGGGAAACACCATATATTTT. The encoded protein is CATSRDPGGEGNTIYF.

V usage is TRBV6-5 and J usage is TRBJ1-5, with a weak D call TRBD1 (6 bases). The V gene lost 3 bases and the J gene lost 6 bases, with 12 bases spanning the gap. Germline CDR1 is MNHEY and CDR2 is SVGAGI. This CDR3 region has 14 residues. The CDR3, as DNA: TGTGCCAGCAGTTATGTACAGGGCGGTCAGCCCCAGCATTTT. The encoded protein is CASSYVQGGQPQHF.

The chain combines TRBV19 with TRBJ2-2, with 8 bases identical to TRBD1. V lost 7 bases, J lost 7 bases, and 5 bases stayed unmatched. Germline CDR1 and CDR2: LNHDA and SQIVND (reference sequence). The CDR3 totals 13 residues. Written as DNA, the CDR3 is TGTGCCAGTACCACCGGACAGGGCGGGGAGCTGTTTTTT. It is translated as CASTTGQGGELFF.

The chain carries TRBV6-5 and TRBJ2-7; TRBD1 is a possible D gene (6 bases). The CDR3 sequence is 13 residues long. The germline V gene has CDR1 MNHEY and CDR2 SVGAGI. V lost 5 bases, J lost 6 bases, and 14 bases lay in between. For the CDR3, the DNA is TGTGCCAGCAGTATGGGTCCAGGGGTCGAGCAGTACTTC. It specifies CASSMGPGVEQYF.

The chain recombines TRBV6-6 with TRBJ1-5; 11 nucleotides align to TRBD1. This CDR3 comprises 15 residues. The J segment lost 5 bases and the V segment lost 2 bases, leaving 2 bases of the junction unmatched. CDR1 MNHNY and CDR2 SVGAGI come from the germline V gene (reference sequence). CDR3 sequence (DNA): TGTGCCAGCAGTTACGGGACAGGGGGGTATCAGCCCCAGCATTTT. Its protein product is CASSYGTGGYQPQHF.

The CDR3 nucleotides are TGCGCCAGCAGCCAAGGACAGGGGGCGGACACCGGGGAGCTGTTTTTT. Amino acids: CASSQGQGADTGELFF. V usage is TRBV4-3 and J usage is TRBJ2-2; TRBD1 agrees at 10 bases. The CDR3 totals 16 residues. Germline CDR1 is LGHNA and CDR2 is YSLEER. V lost 1 base to trimming and J lost 3 bases; unmatched junction nucleotides: 2.

This clone was seen only once. The gene calls are TRBV19 and TRBJ1-6; 12 bases map to TRBD1. Germline V CDR1 and CDR2: LNHDA, SQIVND (reference sequence). The CDR3 is 24 amino acids. Trimming took 9 bases from V and 0 from J; bases not matched to a gene: 27. The CDR3: CARDRPVNRGTGGQAGSYNSPLHF. For the CDR3, the DNA is TGTGCCAGGGACAGGCCGGTAAATCGGGGGACAGGGGGCCAGGCAGGCTCCTATAATTCACCCCTCCACTTT.

The genes are TRBV15 and TRBJ1-1; D ambiguous. V lost 4 bases, J lost 6 bases, and 12 bases lay in between. The germline V gene encodes CDR1 LNHNV and CDR2 YYDKDF (reference sequence). The CDR3 loop spans 13 amino acids. The chain's CDR3 is CATSIGTVAEAFF. The CDR3 DNA sequence: TGTGCCACCAGCATCGGTACGGTGGCTGAAGCTTTCTTT. The full variable domain, in which reference TRBV15 and TRBJ1-1 provide the parts outside the CDR3, is DAMVIQNPRYQVTQFGKPVTLSCSQTLNHNVMYWYQQKSSQAPKLLFHYYDKDFNNEADTPDNFQSRRPNTSFCFLDIRSPGLGDTAMYLCATSIGTVAEAFFGQGTRLTVV.

This clone was counted only a few times. The rearrangement uses TRBV28 and TRBJ1-2, with D unresolved. CDR1 and CDR2 (germline): MDHEN, SYDVKM. V dropped 4 bases and J dropped 4 bases, with 13 bases sitting between them. CDR3 length equals 14 residues. The CDR3, as DNA: TGTGCCAGCAGTTCCCCGCGAGATCCCTATGGCTACACCTTC. The encoded protein is CASSSPRDPYGYTF.